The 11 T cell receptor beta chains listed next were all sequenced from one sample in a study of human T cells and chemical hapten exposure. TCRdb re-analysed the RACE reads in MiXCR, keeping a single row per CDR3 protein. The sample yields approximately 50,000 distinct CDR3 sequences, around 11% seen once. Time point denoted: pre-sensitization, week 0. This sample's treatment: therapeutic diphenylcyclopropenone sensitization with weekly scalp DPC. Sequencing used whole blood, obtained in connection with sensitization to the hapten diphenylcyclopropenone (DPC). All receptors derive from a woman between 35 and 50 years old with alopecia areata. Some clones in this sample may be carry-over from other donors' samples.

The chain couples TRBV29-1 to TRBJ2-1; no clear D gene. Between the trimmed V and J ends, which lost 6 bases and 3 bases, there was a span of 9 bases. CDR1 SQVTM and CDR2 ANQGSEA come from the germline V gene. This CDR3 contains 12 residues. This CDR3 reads CSVGSSYNEQFF. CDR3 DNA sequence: TGCAGCGTGGGATCTAGCTACAATGAGCAGTTCTTC.

The DNA for the CDR3 is TGCAGCGTCAGGACAGGGGGGCAAGGTGAAGCTTTCTTT. Amino acid sequence: CSVRTGGQGEAFF. This chain connects TRBV29-1 to TRBJ1-1; 10 bases map to TRBD1. V was clipped by 6 bases and J by 7 bases; unmatched bases: 8. Per germline, CDR1 SQVTM and CDR2 ANQGSEA. The CDR3 extends over 13 amino acids.

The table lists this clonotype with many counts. The chain's CDR3 is CASSLGTGIYEQYF. CDR3 coding DNA: TGCGCCAGCAGCTTGGGGACAGGGATCTACGAGCAGTACTTC. The chain uses TRBV5-1 and TRBJ2-7; 8 bases agree with TRBD1. J gave up 3 bases and V 0 bases, and 2 bases lay outside the gene matches. From germline, CDR1 is SGHRS and CDR2 YFSETQ. The CDR3 totals 14 residues.

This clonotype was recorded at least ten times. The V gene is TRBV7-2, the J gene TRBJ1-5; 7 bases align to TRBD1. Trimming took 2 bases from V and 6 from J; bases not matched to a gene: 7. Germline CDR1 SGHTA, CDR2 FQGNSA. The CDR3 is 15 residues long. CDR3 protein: CASSLMQGGTQPQHF. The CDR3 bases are TGTGCCAGCAGCTTAATGCAGGGGGGCACTCAGCCCCAGCATTTT.

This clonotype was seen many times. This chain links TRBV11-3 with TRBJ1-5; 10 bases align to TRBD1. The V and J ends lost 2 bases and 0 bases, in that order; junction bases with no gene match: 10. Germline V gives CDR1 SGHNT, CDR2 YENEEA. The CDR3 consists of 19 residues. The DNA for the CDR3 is TGTGCCAGCAGCTTACCCCAAAGACAGGGGGCGAATAGCAATCAGCCCCAGCATTTT. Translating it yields CASSLPQRQGANSNQPQHF.

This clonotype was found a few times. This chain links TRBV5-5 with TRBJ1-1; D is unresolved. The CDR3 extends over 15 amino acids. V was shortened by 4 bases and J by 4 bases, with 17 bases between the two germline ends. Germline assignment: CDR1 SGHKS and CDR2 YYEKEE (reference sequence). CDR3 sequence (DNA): TGTGCCAGCAGCCCCCTTGTTGTCGTGAGCACTGAAGCTTTCTTT. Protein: CASSPLVVVSTEAFF.

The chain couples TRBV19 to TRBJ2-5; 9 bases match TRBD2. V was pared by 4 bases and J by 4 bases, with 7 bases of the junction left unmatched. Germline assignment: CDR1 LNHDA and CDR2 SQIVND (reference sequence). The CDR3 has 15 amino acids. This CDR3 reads CASSTHSGSSETQYF. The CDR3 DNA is TGTGCCAGTAGTACCCATAGCGGGAGTTCAGAGACCCAGTACTTC.

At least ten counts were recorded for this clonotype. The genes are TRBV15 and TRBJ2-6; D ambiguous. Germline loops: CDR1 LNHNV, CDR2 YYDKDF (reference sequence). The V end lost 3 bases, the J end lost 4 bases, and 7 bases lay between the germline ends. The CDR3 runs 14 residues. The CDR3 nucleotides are TGTGCCACCAGCAGTCCTGGGGGGGCCAACGTCCTGACTTTC. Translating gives CATSSPGGANVLTF.

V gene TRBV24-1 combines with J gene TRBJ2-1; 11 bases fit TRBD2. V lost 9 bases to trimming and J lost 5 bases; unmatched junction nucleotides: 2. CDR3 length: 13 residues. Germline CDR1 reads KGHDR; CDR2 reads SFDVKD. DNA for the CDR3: TGTGCCACCGGGACTAGCGGTAACAATGAGCAGTTCTTC. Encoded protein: CATGTSGNNEQFF.

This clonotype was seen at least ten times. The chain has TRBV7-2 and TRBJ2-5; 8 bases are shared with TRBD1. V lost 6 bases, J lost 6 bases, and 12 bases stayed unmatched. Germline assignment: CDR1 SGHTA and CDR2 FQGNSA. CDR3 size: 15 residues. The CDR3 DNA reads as TGTGCCAGCAGTCCCCGGACAGGGACGGGGAAGACCCAGTACTTC. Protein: CASSPRTGTGKTQYF.

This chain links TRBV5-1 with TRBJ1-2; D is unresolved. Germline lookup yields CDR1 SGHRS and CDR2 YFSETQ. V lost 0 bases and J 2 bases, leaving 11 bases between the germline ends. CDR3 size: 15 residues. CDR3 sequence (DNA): TGCGCCAGCAGCTTGGCGGCGGGGTCGAACTATGGCTACACCTTC. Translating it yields CASSLAAGSNYGYTF.